The next 23 T cell receptor beta chains were all read from a single sample in a study of T cells in Graves' hyperthyroidism and ophthalmopathy. TCR beta CDR3 regions were amplified from RNA. In the first-round RT-PCR of the TCR CDR3, the HTBI primer set was used. TCRdb passed the multiplex PCR reads through MiXCR, listing each CDR3 protein once. The sample has around 440,000 distinct CDR3 sequences, approximately 15% seen once. Sequencing used blood. The source of these receptors is a young woman with Graves' hyperthyroidism.

Only a few counts were recorded for this clonotype. V usage is TRBV11-2 and J usage is TRBJ2-7, with unresolved D. This CDR3 region has 14 residues. The V end lost 0 bases, the J end lost 8 bases, and 14 bases lay between the germline ends. Germline lookup yields CDR1 SGHAT and CDR2 FQNNGV. This chain's CDR3 is CASSLDLVSAKQYF. The CDR3 DNA sequence: TGTGCCAGCAGCTTAGATCTCGTGAGCGCTAAGCAGTACTTC.

At least ten counts were recorded for this clonotype. The chain has TRBV30 and TRBJ2-1; D is possibly TRBD1 (7 bases). Trimming left V 3 bases short and J 8 bases short, with 11 bases between. The CDR3 totals 12 residues. Germline values: CDR1 GTSNPN, CDR2 SVGIG (reference sequence). DNA for the CDR3: TGTGCCTGGAGGTCAGGGGGGCATGAGCAGTTCTTC. Residues: CAWRSGGHEQFF.

This clonotype was seen a few times. The genes are TRBV24-1 and TRBJ2-7; the D gene is possibly TRBD2 (6 bases). The V end was cut by 5 bases, the J end by 5 bases, with 15 bases between. Germline values: CDR1 KGHDR, CDR2 SFDVKD. CDR3 length equals 14 residues. DNA of the CDR3: TGTGCCACCAGTGCGGTCCTAGCGCCCCACGAGCAGTACTTC. Protein sequence: CATSAVLAPHEQYF.

This clonotype was found many times. The chain combines TRBV3-1 with TRBJ2-2, with 9 nucleotides matching TRBD2. The CDR3 consists of 14 residues. J was trimmed by 7 bases and V by 4 bases; bases with no gene match: 4. CDR1 LGHDT and CDR2 YNNKEL come from the germline V gene (reference sequence). CDR3 sequence reads: CASSPLTSGGELFF. CDR3 in DNA: TGTGCCAGCAGCCCACTGACTAGCGGCGGGGAGCTGTTTTTT.

The CDR3 region is CASSRKPTARDTIYF. CDR3 in DNA: TGCGCCAGCAGCCGGAAACCGACGGCGCGGGACACCATATATTTT. J is TRBJ1-3 and V is TRBV4-1; D ambiguous. The CDR3 has 15 amino acids. Germline assignment: CDR1 MGHRA and CDR2 YSYEKL. V lost 4 bases and J lost 8, with 18 bases in between.

In its sample, this clonotype was seen many times. The chain combines TRBV6-1 with TRBJ2-5; 8 bases are a match to TRBD1. Germline CDR1 is MNHNS and CDR2 is SASEGT. V trimming: 5 bases; J trimming: 5 bases; junction bases outside the gene matches: 7. The CDR3 runs to 14 residues. The CDR3 region is CASSPGQGQETQYF. DNA for the CDR3: TGTGCCAGCAGTCCCGGACAGGGTCAGGAGACCCAGTACTTC.

This clonotype has at least ten counts. The rearrangement uses TRBV12-3 or TRBV12-4 and TRBJ2-7; D is uncertain. The germline V and J ends were trimmed by 3 bases and 6 bases, with 15 bases remaining between them. There are 14 residues in the CDR3. DNA for the CDR3: TGTGCCAGCAGTTTCCAAGACACCTGGGGCGAGCAGTACTTC. Its protein is CASSFQDTWGEQYF.

The table lists this clonotype with a few counts. V and J are TRBV3-1 and TRBJ2-3; the D gene could be TRBD1 or TRBD2 (5 bases each). This CDR3 spans 15 amino acids. CDR1 LGHDT and CDR2 YNNKEL come from the germline V gene (reference sequence). V gave up 5 bases and J gave up 2 bases, with 14 bases separating them. The CDR3 sequence: CASSFPLGDTDTQYF. DNA for the CDR3: TGTGCCAGCAGCTTCCCCCTGGGGGACACAGATACGCAGTATTTT.

The chain joins TRBV14 to TRBJ2-1, with a possible D match to TRBD2 (5 bases). The CDR3 length is 16 residues. Germline CDR1 and CDR2: SGHDN and FVKESK. Between the trimmed V and J ends, which lost 2 bases and 6 bases, there was a span of 17 bases. CDR3 in amino acids: CASSQIPPRGFNEQFF. Written as DNA, the CDR3 is TGTGCCAGCAGCCAAATCCCCCCCAGAGGGTTCAATGAGCAGTTCTTC. Full variable domain (remainder filled in from reference TRBV14 and TRBJ2-1): EAGVTQFPSHSVIEKGQTVTLRCDPISGHDNLYWYRRVMGKEIKFLLHFVKESKQDESGMPNNRFLAERTGGTYSTLKVQPAELEDSGVYFCASSQIPPRGFNEQFFGPGTRLTVL.

This clonotype showed up many times. The V gene is TRBV5-8, the J gene TRBJ2-1, with D perhaps given as TRBD1 or TRBD2 (5 bases each). The CDR3 is made up of 16 amino acids. Between the trimmed V and J ends, which lost 0 bases and 0 bases, there was a span of 10 bases. Germline V CDR1 and CDR2: SGHTS, YDEGEE. The CDR3 DNA follows: TGTGCCAGCAGCTTGGGAGGGGCCGTCTCCTACAATGAGCAGTTCTTC. Its protein product is CASSLGGAVSYNEQFF.

This clonotype was picked up many times. This rearrangement joins TRBV7-6 to TRBJ2-6, with D perhaps being TRBD1 or TRBD2 (5 bases each). The germline V and J ends were trimmed by 6 bases and 1 base, with 10 bases remaining between them. This CDR3 is 15 amino acids long. Germline V lookup: CDR1 SGHVS, CDR2 FNYEAQ. CDR3 DNA sequence: TGTGCCAGCAGACAGGACTTATCTGGGGCCAACGTCCTGACTTTC. Its protein is CASRQDLSGANVLTF.

This clonotype was counted ten times or more. The chain employs TRBV6-2 or TRBV6-3 and TRBJ2-1; TRBD2 matches 12 bases. The germline V gene encodes CDR1 MNHEY and CDR2 SVGEGT. This CDR3 contains 16 residues. Trimming took 7 bases from V and 9 from J; bases not matched to a gene: 13. CDR3: CASTSRLAGGWSEQFF. The DNA for the CDR3 is TGTGCCAGCACCTCAAGGCTAGCGGGAGGGTGGAGTGAGCAGTTCTTC.

This clonotype appeared many times. The rearrangement uses TRBV7-9 and TRBJ2-5; D is perhaps TRBD2 (5 bases). Germline assignment: CDR1 SEHNR and CDR2 FQNEAQ (reference sequence). With 5 bases removed from V and 6 bases from J, the gap between germline ends came to 16 bases. The CDR3 contains 14 residues. The CDR3 spells CASSPRESIQTQYF. The CDR3 DNA is TGTGCCAGCAGCCCTAGGGAGTCAATCCAGACCCAGTACTTC. The whole variable domain, remainder taken from reference TRBV7-9 and TRBJ2-5, is DTGVSQNPRHKITKRGQNVTFRCDPISEHNRLYWYRQTLGQGPEFLTYFQNEAQLEKSRLLSDRFSAERPKGSFSTLEIQRTEQGDSAMYLCASSPRESIQTQYFGPGTRLLVL.

This clonotype was found many times. This rearrangement joins TRBV11-2 to TRBJ2-2; D gene unclear. Germline V gives CDR1 SGHAT, CDR2 FQNNGV. The CDR3 is made up of 13 amino acids. Between the trimmed V and J ends, which lost 5 bases and 4 bases, there was a span of 8 bases. The CDR3 sequence: CASSVPITGELFF. The CDR3 nucleotides are TGTGCCAGCAGCGTACCGATCACCGGGGAGCTGTTTTTT.

V gene TRBV7-2 combines with J gene TRBJ2-1; possibly TRBD1 or TRBD2 for D (5 bases each). The CDR3 is 13 residues long. The ends were cut back, 1 base at V and 10 bases at J, with 11 bases in the middle. Germline V gives CDR1 SGHTA, CDR2 FQGNSA. CDR3: CASSLDGAKEQFF. Here the CDR3 DNA reads TGTGCCAGCAGCTTAGACGGGGCTAAGGAGCAGTTCTTC.

This clonotype was observed a few times. The J gene is TRBJ1-2, the V gene TRBV5-1, with D tentatively TRBD1 (6 bases). V lost 3 bases to trimming and J lost 3 bases, with 12 bases between them. From germline, CDR1 is SGHRS and CDR2 YFSETQ. The CDR3 extends over 14 amino acids. In DNA form, the CDR3 reads TGCGCCAGCAGCTGGGACACCTCGGACTATGGCTACACCTTC. It translates to CASSWDTSDYGYTF.

Many counts were recorded for this clonotype. The chain uses TRBV7-9 and TRBJ2-3; D is unclear. V was pared by 3 bases and J by 8 bases, with 9 bases between. The CDR3 is 12 amino acids. CDR1 and CDR2 from the germline V gene are SEHNR and FQNEAQ (reference sequence). The CDR3: CASSFSVGTQYF. The CDR3 region has the DNA TGTGCCAGCAGCTTTAGTGTGGGTACGCAGTATTTT.

This rearrangement joins TRBV28 to TRBJ1-6; possible D gene TRBD1, 5 bases. Germline V gene lookup returns CDR1 MDHEN and CDR2 SYDVKM. Trimming shortened V by 3 bases and J by 3 bases, and 12 bases separated the two germline ends. This CDR3 is built from 16 residues. CDR3 protein: CASSFRARNYNSPLHF. CDR3 coding DNA: TGTGCCAGCAGTTTCAGGGCGAGAAACTATAATTCACCCCTCCACTTT.

This chain connects TRBV20-1 to TRBJ2-1, with 7 bases aligning to TRBD2. CDR3 length: 15 amino acids. CDR1 is DFQATT and CDR2 is SNEGSKA in the germline V gene (reference sequence). The V gene end was trimmed by 6 bases and the J gene end by 5 bases; junction bases not matched to a gene: 13. The CDR3 region is CSARDFGRGDNEQFF. DNA for the CDR3: TGCAGTGCCCGGGATTTTGGGAGGGGCGACAATGAGCAGTTCTTC.

The table lists this clonotype with a few counts. This chain connects TRBV28 to TRBJ2-1; TRBD2 is a possible D gene (5 bases). Germline values: CDR1 MDHEN, CDR2 SYDVKM. CDR3 size: 14 residues. V was shortened by 8 bases and J by 9 bases, with 20 bases between the two germline ends. The CDR3 DNA follows: TGTGCCAGCGGTGGAGGTGCCGCTCAGAGTGAGCAGTTCTTC. It codes for CASGGGAAQSEQFF.

The genes are TRBV7-8 and TRBJ2-5; TRBD2 matches at 8 bases. The germline CDR1 and CDR2 sequences are SGHVS and FQNEAQ. Trimming cost V 5 bases and J 7 bases; bases outside gene matches: 21. The CDR3 spans 18 residues. The CDR3 is CASSPDGWARGAGGTQYF. The CDR3 DNA reads TGTGCCAGCAGCCCCGACGGTTGGGCGCGGGGGGCGGGGGGGACCCAGTACTTC.

In its sample, this clonotype was seen many times. The chain employs TRBV5-5 and TRBJ2-7, with 10 bases matching TRBD1. V trimming: 7 bases; J trimming: 3 bases; junction bases outside the gene matches: 13. From germline, CDR1 is SGHKS and CDR2 YYEKEE (reference sequence). The CDR3 sequence is 16 residues long. The CDR3 nucleotides read TGTGCCAGCTACGTCCCACCCGGGACAGGGGTCTACGAGCAGTACTTC. This translates into CASYVPPGTGVYEQYF.

This clonotype was seen at least ten times. The CDR3 nucleotides are TGTGCCAGCAGCGTAAGGGGAGGGAGGAATGAGCAGTTCTTC. The encoded protein is CASSVRGGRNEQFF. This sequence joins TRBV9 and TRBJ2-1, with 7 bases matching TRBD2. Germline trimming cut 1 base from V and 7 bases from J; bases unmatched to any gene: 5. Per the germline V gene, CDR1 is SGDLS and CDR2 is YYNGEE. CDR3 length: 14 residues.